This T cell receptor (beta chain) originates from a study of T cell responses to AZD1222 COVID-19 vaccine. Findings and caveats of the study: The repertoires were collected only after the peak T cell response. It should be noted that donors were predominantly white British and more often female, and clonal diversity was possibly underestimated. Vaccine-associated CD4 TCRs spanned spike, dominant at 160-218 and 743-854. The study identified only six AZD1222 recipients as seropositive at baseline.

Profiled with immunoSEQ multiplex PCR; TCRdb holds only in-frame clones, not every one. Among about 160,000 clones, roughly 92% were seen once, and the ten largest hold roughly 1.3%. Concerning this clone itself: Its cognate antigen is unknown.

Germline V gene sequence: CDR1 LNHDA, CDR2 SQIVND (reference sequence). The CDR3 runs 14 residues. Trimming at V came to 7 bases and at J to 2 bases, leaving 7 bases not matched to a gene. The sequence was obtained from an adult in good health. This sample comprised peripheral blood, obtained on day 0 of AZD1222 vaccination. The chain carries TRBV19 and TRBJ1-2; 7 bases fit TRBD1. CDR3: CASKVTGDNYGYTF. The CDR3 coding sequence is TGTGCCAGTAAAGTAACAGGGGACAACTATGGCTACACCTTC.